The entry that follows covers one T cell receptor (beta chain) sequence. Its antigen is currently unknown. Deletions cut 5 bases from V and 9 bases from J, with 17 bases between. This CDR3 region has 14 residues. From germline, CDR1 is SGHTA and CDR2 FQGNSA. The entry originates in a study of blood T cells in healthy people across ages. Points from the study as a whole: Aged donors had fewer naive CD4+ cells and lower diversity than long-lived donors.

The donors, healthy Caucasians from Russia, were aged roughly 6 to 90. No fewer than 6.5 million PBMCs went into each sample. Then a second PCR, running roughly 7 to 11 cycles, was carried out with a sample-barcoded 5' primer and a J-beta primer mix. Each cDNA molecule carried a tag from a template-switch adaptor that contained 12 random nucleotides. TCRdb processed the 5' RACE reads anew with MiXCR; each CDR3 protein has one entry. The table records some 700,000 distinct CDR3 sequences, approximately 43% of them present only once. The rearrangement uses TRBV7-2 and TRBJ2-1; D is perhaps TRBD2 (6 bases). This sequence originates from a woman between 55 and 75 years old in good health. Sequencing was carried out using blood. The CDR3 loop reads CASSPGVRFGEQFF. The CDR3 nucleotides are TGTGCCAGCAGCCCGGGGGTTAGGTTTGGTGAGCAGTTCTTC.